The 20 T cell receptor beta chains reported below all come from one sample, sequenced in a study of blood T cell repertoires in COVID-19. Clones were read by immunoSEQ multiplex PCR, and TCRdb kept only the in-frame ones, dropping some. The sample shows under 200,000 clones, roughly 82% of them seen only once. Specimen: PBMCs or T cells enriched from blood (not recorded which). These receptor sequences come from a man aged 35 to 55 with acute COVID-19.

The V and J genes are TRBV2 and TRBJ2-7; TRBD1 matches 7 bases. The CDR3 contains 14 residues. Germline trimming cut 11 bases from V and 2 bases from J; bases unmatched to any gene: 12. Germline CDR1 and CDR2: SNHLY and FYNNEI. The CDR3 sequence: CAGRGRQGPYEQYF. As DNA, the CDR3 is TGTGCCGGTAGGGGGCGACAGGGTCCCTACGAGCAGTACTTC.

The gene calls are TRBV10-2 and TRBJ2-7; 7 bases line up with TRBD2. The ends lost 6 bases at V and 4 bases at J; junction bases unmatched: 6. The germline gives CDR1 WSHSY, CDR2 SAAADI. CDR3 length: 13 amino acids. This CDR3 reads CASRREGGYEQYF. As DNA, the CDR3 is TGCGCCAGCAGGAGGGAGGGCGGATACGAGCAGTACTTC.

The chain carries TRBV7-7 and TRBJ1-5; 12 nucleotides align to TRBD1. The CDR3 loop spans 20 amino acids. The V and J ends lost 3 bases and 0 bases, in that order; junction bases with no gene match: 12. Germline V lookup: CDR1 SSHAT, CDR2 FNYEAQ (reference sequence). CDR3 amino acids: CASSFGGQGATIYSNQPQHF. The CDR3 region has the DNA TGTGCCAGCAGCTTTGGGGGACAGGGGGCGACAATTTATAGCAATCAGCCCCAGCATTTT.

This chain joins TRBV27 and TRBJ2-7; TRBD1 agrees at 7 bases. The trim removed 4 bases at V and 0 bases at J, leaving 0 bases unmatched. Germline CDR1 and CDR2: MNHEY and SMNVEV (reference sequence). The CDR3 extends over 13 amino acids. The DNA of the CDR3 is TGTGCCAGCAGTTGGGACAGCTCCTACGAGCAGTACTTC. It codes for CASSWDSSYEQYF.

V gene TRBV11-2 combines with J gene TRBJ2-2, with 11 positions matching TRBD2. Germline-derived CDR1 and CDR2 are SGHAT and FQNNGV. V was clipped by 1 base and J by 5 bases; unmatched bases: 6. This CDR3 is built from 17 residues. In nucleotides, the CDR3 is TGTGCCAGCAGCTTAGGTACTAGCGGGAGTCCTACCGGGGAGCTGTTTTTT. It translates to CASSLGTSGSPTGELFF.

The rearrangement uses TRBV30 and TRBJ2-7; 7 bases line up with TRBD2. Germline trimming cut 2 bases from V and 2 bases from J; bases unmatched to any gene: 6. The CDR3 spans 14 residues. In germline, CDR1 is GTSNPN, CDR2 SVGIG (reference sequence). The CDR3 region has the DNA TGTGCCTGGAGTTTGGGGGGGACTACCTACGAGCAGTACTTC. It codes for CAWSLGGTTYEQYF.

The chain has TRBV7-9 and TRBJ1-3, with 7 bases matching TRBD1. CDR1 and CDR2 (germline): SEHNR, FQNEAQ (reference sequence). The CDR3 extends over 17 amino acids. V dropped 3 bases and J dropped 3; count of bases not matched to a gene: 11. Here the CDR3 reads CASSLGPAGGFGNTIYF. CDR3 bases: TGTGCCAGCAGCTTGGGGCCTGCAGGGGGTTTTGGAAACACCATATATTTT. The entire variable domain, with the rest obtained from reference TRBV7-9 and TRBJ1-3, is as follows: DTGVSQNPRHKITKRGQNVTFRCDPISEHNRLYWYRQTLGQGPEFLTYFQNEAQLEKSRLLSDRFSAERPKGSFSTLEIQRTEQGDSAMYLCASSLGPAGGFGNTIYFGEGSWLTVV.

The V gene is TRBV10-3, the J gene TRBJ2-7; D is possibly TRBD2 (5 bases). Trimming shortened V by 3 bases and J by 5 bases, and 8 bases separated the two germline ends. The CDR3 has 12 amino acids. Germline V gene lookup returns CDR1 ENHRY and CDR2 SYGVKD. DNA for the CDR3: TGTGCCATCAGTGAATGGGGAGACGAGCAGTACTTC. Its translation: CAISEWGDEQYF.

The V gene is TRBV9, the J gene TRBJ2-1, with 10 positions matching TRBD2. The CDR3 totals 16 residues. Germline values: CDR1 SGDLS, CDR2 YYNGEE. Trimming at V came to 3 bases and at J to 10 bases, leaving 13 bases not matched to a gene. CDR3 in amino acids: CASSADLAGVTGEQFF. The CDR3 nucleotides are TGTGCCAGCAGCGCAGATCTAGCGGGAGTAACAGGGGAGCAGTTCTTC.

This clone was detected only a few times. This chain links TRBV19 with TRBJ1-1, with TRBD1 identical over 9 bases. This CDR3 is 15 amino acids long. Looked up from germline, CDR1 is LNHDA and CDR2 is SQIVND (reference sequence). With V trimmed by 5 bases and J by 4 bases, 8 bases remained unmatched. The CDR3 loop reads CASSSPTGGITEAFF. The CDR3 DNA is TGTGCCAGTAGTTCCCCGACAGGGGGGATCACTGAAGCTTTCTTT. Full variable domain (outside the CDR3, taken from reference TRBV19 and TRBJ1-1): DGGITQSPKYLFRKEGQNVTLSCEQNLNHDAMYWYRQDPGQGLRLIYYSQIVNDFQKGDIAEGYSVSREKKESFPLTVTSAQKNPTAFYLCASSSPTGGITEAFFGQGTRLTVV.

The chain links TRBV30 to TRBJ1-1; D is uncertain. CDR3 length: 13 residues. Germline CDR1 reads GTSNPN; CDR2 reads SVGIG (reference sequence). V was cut by 5 bases and J by 2 bases, with 12 bases left in between. In nucleotides, the CDR3 is TGTGCCTGGGGAATAACACCTAACACTGAAGCTTTCTTT. It encodes CAWGITPNTEAFF.

The CDR3 spells CATSSPTGGNYGYTF. CDR3 nucleotides: TGTGCCACCAGCAGCCCCACGGGAGGGAACTATGGCTACACCTTC. The chain couples TRBV15 to TRBJ1-2; D call uncertain. The CDR3 runs 15 residues. V was clipped by 3 bases and J by 2 bases, with 13 bases between them. Germline-derived CDR1 and CDR2 are LNHNV and YYDKDF (reference sequence). Drawing the rest from reference TRBV15 and TRBJ1-2, the complete variable domain is DAMVIQNPRYQVTQFGKPVTLSCSQTLNHNVMYWYQQKSSQAPKLLFHYYDKDFNNEADTPDNFQSRRPNTSFCFLDIRSPGLGDTAMYLCATSSPTGGNYGYTFGSGTRLTVV.

CDR3 nucleotides: TGTGCCAGCTCACCGATAACTAGCGGGAGCACCGGGGAGCTGTTTTTT. Protein product: CASSPITSGSTGELFF. This chain joins TRBV18 and TRBJ2-2; 11 positions match TRBD2. The germline gives CDR1 KGHSH, CDR2 LQKENI. J lost 4 bases, V lost 3 bases, and 4 bases had no gene match. The CDR3 is 16 amino acids.

The chain joins TRBV28 to TRBJ2-3, with D possibly matching TRBD1 (5 bases). The CDR3 consists of 16 residues. Germline values: CDR1 MDHEN, CDR2 SYDVKM. Trimming shortened V by 8 bases and J by 8 bases, and 26 bases separated the two germline ends. CDR3: CASVSSGNRMNPTQYF. CDR3 coding DNA: TGTGCCAGCGTCTCTTCCGGCAACAGGATGAACCCTACGCAGTATTTT. The full variable domain, rest sourced from reference TRBV28 and TRBJ2-3, is DVKVTQSSRYLVKRTGEKVFLECVQDMDHENMFWYRQDPGLGLRLIYFSYDVKMKEKGDIPEGYSVSREKKERFSLILESASTNQTSMYLCASVSSGNRMNPTQYFGPGTRLTVL.

This chain links TRBV7-2 with TRBJ1-2; D is possibly TRBD1 (5 bases). V lost 4 bases and J lost 8, with 17 bases in between. CDR3 length: 14 amino acids. In germline, CDR1 is SGHTA, CDR2 FQGNSA. Written as DNA, the CDR3 is TGTGCCAGCAGCTCCAGGGTAGGCGCCAGGGGCTACACCTTC. As protein: CASSSRVGARGYTF.

The V call is TRBV5-6, the J call TRBJ2-7, with D possibly being TRBD1 (6 bases). Between the trimmed V and J ends, which lost 0 bases and 3 bases, there was a span of 7 bases. Germline V gene data show CDR1 as SGHDT and CDR2 as YYEEEE. The CDR3 length is 13 residues. CDR3 in amino acids: CASSLVDSYEQYF. The CDR3 coding sequence is TGTGCCAGCAGCTTGGTGGACAGCTACGAGCAGTACTTC.

The chain recombines TRBV7-3 with TRBJ2-3; D might be TRBD2 (5 bases). The length of the CDR3 is 15 residues. V was pared by 0 bases and J by 1 base, with 8 bases between. Germline lookup yields CDR1 SGHTA and CDR2 FQGTGA. CDR3 sequence: CASSLTLSGTDTQYF. The CDR3 DNA is TGTGCCAGCAGCTTAACTCTTAGCGGCACAGATACGCAGTATTTT.

The V call is TRBV11-2, the J call TRBJ2-1; D remains ambiguous. Trimming removed 2 bases at V and 3 bases at J, with 14 bases between. Germline-derived CDR1 and CDR2 are SGHAT and FQNNGV. This CDR3 has 16 amino acids. The CDR3 DNA sequence: TGTGCCAGCAGCTTAAGTAGGTCTAGTCTCTACAATGAGCAGTTCTTC. This gives the protein CASSLSRSSLYNEQFF.

The chain is built from TRBV7-9 and TRBJ2-1, with 14 bases aligning to TRBD2. The ends lost 8 bases at V and 10 bases at J; junction bases unmatched: 7. The CDR3 has 14 residues. Looked up from germline, CDR1 is SEHNR and CDR2 is FQNEAQ (reference sequence). The CDR3 region is CASHRLAGGGEQFF. CDR3 DNA sequence: TGTGCCAGCCACAGACTAGCGGGAGGGGGAGAGCAGTTCTTC. Together with reference TRBV7-9 and TRBJ2-1, the CDR3 gives the full variable domain: DTGVSQNPRHKITKRGQNVTFRCDPISEHNRLYWYRQTLGQGPEFLTYFQNEAQLEKSRLLSDRFSAERPKGSFSTLEIQRTEQGDSAMYLCASHRLAGGGEQFFGPGTRLTVL.

The chain is built from TRBV5-4 and TRBJ2-1, with TRBD2 matching over 11 bases. This CDR3 is 15 amino acids long. Unmatched junction bases numbered 3, after V lost 4 bases and J lost 3 bases. The germline CDR1 and CDR2 sequences are SGHNT and YYREEE (reference sequence). For the CDR3, the DNA is TGTGCCAGCAGCAACCTAGCGGGGGGCTACAATGAGCAGTTCTTC. Protein product: CASSNLAGGYNEQFF. The full variable domain, with the rest looked up from reference TRBV5-4 and TRBJ2-1, is ETGVTQSPTHLIKTRGQQVTLRCSSQSGHNTVSWYQQALGQGPQFIFQYYREEENGRGNFPPRFSGLQFPNYSSELNVNALELDDSALYLCASSNLAGGYNEQFFGPGTRLTVL.